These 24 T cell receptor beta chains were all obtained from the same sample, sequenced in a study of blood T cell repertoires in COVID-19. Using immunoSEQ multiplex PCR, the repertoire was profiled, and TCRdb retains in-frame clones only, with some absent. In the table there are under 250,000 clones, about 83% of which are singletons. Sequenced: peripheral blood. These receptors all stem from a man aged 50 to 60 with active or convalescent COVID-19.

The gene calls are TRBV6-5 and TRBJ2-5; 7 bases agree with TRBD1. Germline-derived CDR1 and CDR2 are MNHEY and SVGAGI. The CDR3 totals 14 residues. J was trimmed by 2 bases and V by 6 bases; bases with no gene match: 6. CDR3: CASSRDSIQETQYF. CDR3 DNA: TGTGCCAGCAGCCGGGACAGCATACAAGAGACCCAGTACTTC.

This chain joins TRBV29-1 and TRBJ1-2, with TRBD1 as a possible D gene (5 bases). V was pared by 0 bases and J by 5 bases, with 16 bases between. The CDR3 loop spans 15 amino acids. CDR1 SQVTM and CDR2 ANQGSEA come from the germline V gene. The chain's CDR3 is CSVEDNQGRAYGYTF. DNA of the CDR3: TGCAGCGTTGAAGATAACCAGGGAAGGGCGTATGGCTACACCTTC.

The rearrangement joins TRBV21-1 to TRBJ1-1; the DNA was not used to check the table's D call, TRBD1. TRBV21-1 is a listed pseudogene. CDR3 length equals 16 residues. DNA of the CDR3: TGTGCCAGCAGCAGGAAGGACAGGGGTGGGAACACTGAAGCTTTCTTT. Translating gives CASSRKDRGGNTEAFF.

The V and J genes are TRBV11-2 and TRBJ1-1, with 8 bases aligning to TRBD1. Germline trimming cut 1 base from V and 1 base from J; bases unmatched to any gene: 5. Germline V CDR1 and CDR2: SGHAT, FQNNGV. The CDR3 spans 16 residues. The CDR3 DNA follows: TGTGCCAGCAGCTTAGGACAGGGGATGGGGAACACTGAAGCTTTCTTT. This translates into CASSLGQGMGNTEAFF.

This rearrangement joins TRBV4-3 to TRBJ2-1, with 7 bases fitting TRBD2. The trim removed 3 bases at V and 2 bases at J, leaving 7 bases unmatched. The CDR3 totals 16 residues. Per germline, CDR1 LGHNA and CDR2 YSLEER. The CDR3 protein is CASSHSLAAAYNEQFF. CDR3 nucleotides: TGCGCCAGCAGCCATTCTCTAGCGGCCGCCTACAATGAGCAGTTCTTC.

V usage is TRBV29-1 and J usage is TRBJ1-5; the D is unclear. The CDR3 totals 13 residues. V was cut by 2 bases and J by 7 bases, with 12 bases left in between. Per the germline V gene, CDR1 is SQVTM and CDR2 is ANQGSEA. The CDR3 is CSVEPLPGQPQHF. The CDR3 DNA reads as TGCAGCGTTGAACCCCTCCCGGGGCAGCCCCAGCATTTT.

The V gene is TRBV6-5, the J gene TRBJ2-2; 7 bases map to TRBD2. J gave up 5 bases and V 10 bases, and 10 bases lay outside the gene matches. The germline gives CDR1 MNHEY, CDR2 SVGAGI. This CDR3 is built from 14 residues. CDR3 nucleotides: TGTGCCACCGGGGGGTGGGGGAAAACCGGGGAGCTGTTTTTT. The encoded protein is CATGGWGKTGELFF.

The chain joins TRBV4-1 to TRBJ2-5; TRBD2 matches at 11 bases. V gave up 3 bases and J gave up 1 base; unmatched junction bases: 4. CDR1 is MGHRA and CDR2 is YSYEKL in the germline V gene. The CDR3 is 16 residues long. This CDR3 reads CASSHLAGGLQETQYF. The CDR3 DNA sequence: TGCGCCAGCAGCCACCTAGCGGGGGGACTCCAAGAGACCCAGTACTTC.

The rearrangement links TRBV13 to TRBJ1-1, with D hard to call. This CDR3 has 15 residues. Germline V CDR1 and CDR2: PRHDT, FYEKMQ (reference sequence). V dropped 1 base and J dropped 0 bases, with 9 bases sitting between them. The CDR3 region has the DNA TGTGCCAGCAGCTTAGTGCACTCCGTGAACACTGAAGCTTTCTTT. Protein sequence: CASSLVHSVNTEAFF.

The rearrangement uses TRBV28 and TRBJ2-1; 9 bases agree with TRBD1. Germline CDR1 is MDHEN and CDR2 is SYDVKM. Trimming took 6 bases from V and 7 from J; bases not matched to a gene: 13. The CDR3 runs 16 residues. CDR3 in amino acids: CASSQRQGGVKNEQFF. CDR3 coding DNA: TGTGCCAGCAGCCAACGACAGGGGGGAGTTAAGAATGAGCAGTTCTTC.

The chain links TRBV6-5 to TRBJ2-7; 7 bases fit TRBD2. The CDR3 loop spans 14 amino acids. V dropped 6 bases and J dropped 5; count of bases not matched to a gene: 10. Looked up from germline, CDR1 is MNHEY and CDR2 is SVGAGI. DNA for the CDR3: TGTGCCAGCAGACACCGGACTAGGCTGGACGAGCAGTACTTC. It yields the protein CASRHRTRLDEQYF.

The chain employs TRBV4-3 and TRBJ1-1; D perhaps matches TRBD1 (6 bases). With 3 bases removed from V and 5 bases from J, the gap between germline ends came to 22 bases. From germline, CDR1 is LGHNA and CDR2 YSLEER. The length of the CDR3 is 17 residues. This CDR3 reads CASSQAPGTLSGTEAFF. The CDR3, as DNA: TGCGCCAGCAGCCAGGCCCCCGGGACATTATCCGGGACTGAAGCTTTCTTT.

Here the CDR3 reads CASSVAGDTQYF. CDR3 bases: TGTGCCAGCAGCGTAGCGGGAGATACGCAGTATTTT. The genes are TRBV9 and TRBJ2-3; D unresolved. The CDR3 totals 12 residues. Trimming removed 0 bases from V and 5 bases from J, with 4 bases in between. Germline V gene lookup returns CDR1 SGDLS and CDR2 YYNGEE.

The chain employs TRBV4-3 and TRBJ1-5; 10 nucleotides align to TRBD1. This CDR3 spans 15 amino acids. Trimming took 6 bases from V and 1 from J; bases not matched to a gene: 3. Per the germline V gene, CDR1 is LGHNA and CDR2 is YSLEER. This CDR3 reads CASRRDRGSNQPQHF. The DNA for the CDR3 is TGCGCCAGCAGAAGGGACAGGGGAAGCAATCAGCCCCAGCATTTT.

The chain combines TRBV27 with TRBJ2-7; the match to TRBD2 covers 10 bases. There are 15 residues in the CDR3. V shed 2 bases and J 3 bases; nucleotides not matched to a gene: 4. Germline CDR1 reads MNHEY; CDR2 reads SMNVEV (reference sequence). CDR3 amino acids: CASSLGASGSYEQYF. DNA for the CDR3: TGTGCCAGCAGTTTAGGGGCTAGCGGGAGCTACGAGCAGTACTTC.

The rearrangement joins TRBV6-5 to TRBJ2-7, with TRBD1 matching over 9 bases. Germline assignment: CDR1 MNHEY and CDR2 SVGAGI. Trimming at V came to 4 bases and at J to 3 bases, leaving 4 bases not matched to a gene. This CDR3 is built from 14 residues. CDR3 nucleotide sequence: TGTGCCAGCAGTTTACGGGACAGGGTCTACGAGCAGTACTTC. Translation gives CASSLRDRVYEQYF.

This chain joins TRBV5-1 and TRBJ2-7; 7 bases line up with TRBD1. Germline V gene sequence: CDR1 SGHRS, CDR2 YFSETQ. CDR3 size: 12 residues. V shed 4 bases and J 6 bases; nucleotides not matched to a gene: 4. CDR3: CASSDRVVEQYF. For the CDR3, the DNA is TGCGCCAGCAGCGACAGGGTTGTCGAGCAGTACTTC.

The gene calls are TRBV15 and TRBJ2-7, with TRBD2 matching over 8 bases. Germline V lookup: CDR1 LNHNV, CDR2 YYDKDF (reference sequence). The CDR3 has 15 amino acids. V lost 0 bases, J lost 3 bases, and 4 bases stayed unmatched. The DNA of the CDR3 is TGTGCCACCAGCAGAGAAGCAAGCGGGAGCTACGAGCAGTACTTC. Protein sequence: CATSREASGSYEQYF.

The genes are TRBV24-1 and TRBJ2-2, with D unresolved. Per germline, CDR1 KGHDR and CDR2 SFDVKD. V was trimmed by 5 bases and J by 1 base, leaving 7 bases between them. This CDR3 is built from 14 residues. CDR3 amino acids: CATSGLGNTGELFF. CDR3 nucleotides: TGTGCCACCAGTGGACTGGGGAACACCGGGGAGCTGTTTTTT.

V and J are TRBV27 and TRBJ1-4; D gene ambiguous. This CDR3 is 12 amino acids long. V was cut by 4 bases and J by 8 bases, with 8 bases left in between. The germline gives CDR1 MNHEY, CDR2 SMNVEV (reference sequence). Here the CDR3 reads CASSSGGEKLFF. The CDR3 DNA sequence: TGTGCCAGCAGTTCAGGAGGGGAAAAACTGTTTTTT.

The CDR3 spells CASSLARAIPEAFF. Here the CDR3 DNA reads TGTGCCAGCAGCTTAGCGCGGGCAATCCCTGAAGCTTTCTTT. The genes are TRBV7-2 and TRBJ1-1; no clear D. CDR3 length: 14 residues. Trimming took 0 bases from V and 6 from J, leaving 11 bases between them. Germline V CDR1 and CDR2: SGHTA, FQGNSA.

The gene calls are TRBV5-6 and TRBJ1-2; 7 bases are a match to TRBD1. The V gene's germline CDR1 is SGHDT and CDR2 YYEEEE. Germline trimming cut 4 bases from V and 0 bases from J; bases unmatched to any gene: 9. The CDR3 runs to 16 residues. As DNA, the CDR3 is TGTGCCAGCAGCCCGGGGACAGCCGTATCTAACTATGGCTACACCTTC. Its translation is CASSPGTAVSNYGYTF.

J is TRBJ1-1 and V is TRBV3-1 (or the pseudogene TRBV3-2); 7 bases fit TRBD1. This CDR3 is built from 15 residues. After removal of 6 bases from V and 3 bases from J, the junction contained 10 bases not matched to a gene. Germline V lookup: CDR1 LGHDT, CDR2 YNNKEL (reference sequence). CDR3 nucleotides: TGTGCCAGCAGGAACAGGGGCGGACAGGACACTGAAGCTTTCTTT. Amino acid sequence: CASRNRGGQDTEAFF.

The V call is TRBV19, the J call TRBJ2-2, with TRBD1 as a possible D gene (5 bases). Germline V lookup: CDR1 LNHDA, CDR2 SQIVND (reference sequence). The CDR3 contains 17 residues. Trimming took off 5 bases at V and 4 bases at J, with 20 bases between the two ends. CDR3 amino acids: CASSGRARGVRTGELFF. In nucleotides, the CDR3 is TGTGCCAGTAGTGGCAGGGCACGAGGAGTACGCACCGGGGAGCTGTTTTTT. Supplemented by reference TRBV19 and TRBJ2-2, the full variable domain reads DGGITQSPKYLFRKEGQNVTLSCEQNLNHDAMYWYRQDPGQGLRLIYYSQIVNDFQKGDIAEGYSVSREKKESFPLTVTSAQKNPTAFYLCASSGRARGVRTGELFFGEGSRLTVL.